Following are 14 T cell receptor beta chains from one sample sequenced in a study of early T cells in non-severe SARS-CoV-2 infection. TCRdb processed the 5' RACE reads anew with MiXCR; each CDR3 protein has one entry. The data hold under 70,000 distinct CDR3 sequences, with roughly 13% observed a single time. The sequencing input was whole blood. The receptors derive from an adult who was a healthcare worker with PCR-confirmed SARS-CoV-2 infection or an uninfected control (not recorded which).

The table lists this clonotype with a few counts. The V gene is TRBV5-5, the J gene TRBJ2-1, with 7 bases matching TRBD2. Germline-derived CDR1 and CDR2 are SGHKS and YYEKEE (reference sequence). Germline trimming cut 5 bases from V and 3 bases from J; bases unmatched to any gene: 11. This CDR3 spans 16 amino acids. In DNA, the CDR3 is TGTGCCAGCAGGGTGGGACTACCACAATACTACAATGAGCAGTTCTTC. Translating it yields CASRVGLPQYYNEQFF.

This clonotype was detected ten times or more. The chain couples TRBV4-2 to TRBJ1-4, with no clear D. Per germline, CDR1 LGHNA and CDR2 YNFKEQ. This CDR3 comprises 15 residues. V was cut by 4 bases and J by 0 bases, with 9 bases left in between. The CDR3 reads CASSLGTATNEKLFF. The CDR3 coding sequence is TGTGCCAGCAGCCTCGGCACCGCAACTAATGAAAAACTGTTTTTT.

The chain combines TRBV6-5 with TRBJ2-5; D not certain. Germline values: CDR1 MNHEY, CDR2 SVGAGI. V dropped 0 bases and J dropped 0 bases, with 5 bases sitting between them. The CDR3 covers 14 residues. In DNA, the CDR3 is TGTGCCAGCAGTTACTCGGCAGACCAAGAGACCCAGTACTTC. It yields the protein CASSYSADQETQYF.

The gene calls are TRBV4-2 and TRBJ2-7, with no clear D. Germline V gene lookup returns CDR1 LGHNA and CDR2 YNFKEQ. V was pared by 4 bases and J by 3 bases, with 13 bases between. There are 14 residues in the CDR3. The CDR3 loop is CASSPRLTGYEQYF. The CDR3 DNA sequence: TGTGCCAGCAGCCCTCGATTGACGGGCTACGAGCAGTACTTC.

In this sample, this clonotype turned up a few times. J is TRBJ2-1 and V is TRBV7-3; D call uncertain. This CDR3 region has 14 residues. V was shortened by 1 base and J by 6 bases, with 10 bases between the two germline ends. The germline CDR1 and CDR2 sequences are SGHTA and FQGTGA. CDR3 residues: CASSLNVVPNEQFF. The CDR3 DNA sequence: TGTGCCAGCAGCTTAAATGTGGTCCCCAATGAGCAGTTCTTC.

Comment on this clonotype: A much larger clone lies a single base off, so this may be a read error. This chain links TRBV11-2 with TRBJ2-3; 11 positions match TRBD1. Germline loops: CDR1 SGHAT, CDR2 FQNNGV. The CDR3 is made up of 18 amino acids. Trimming at V came to 4 bases and at J to 0 bases, leaving 9 bases not matched to a gene. The CDR3 DNA follows: TGTGCCAGCAGCTCTGGACAGGGGGCCGTTCCTAGCACAGATACGCAGTATTTT. It is translated as CASSSGQGAVPSTDTQYF. The full variable domain, rest sourced from reference TRBV11-2 and TRBJ2-3, is EAGVAQSPRYKIIEKRQSVAFWCNPISGHATLYWYQQILGQGPKLLIQFQNNGVVDDSQLPKDRFSAERLKGVDSTLKIQPAKLEDSAVYLCASSSGQGAVPSTDTQYFGPGTRLTVL.

The chain links TRBV30 to TRBJ1-5; D is possibly TRBD1 (5 bases). V lost 4 bases to trimming and J lost 6 bases, with 13 bases between them. The CDR3 contains 13 residues. Germline lookup yields CDR1 GTSNPN and CDR2 SVGIG (reference sequence). The CDR3 sequence is CAWNLGVSQPQHF. The CDR3 region has the DNA TGTGCCTGGAACCTGGGGGTAAGTCAGCCCCAGCATTTT.

Many counts were recorded for this clonotype. The chain carries TRBV6-4 and TRBJ2-1; 14 nucleotides match TRBD2. The CDR3 spans 14 residues. Trimming removed 2 bases from V and 9 bases from J; junction bases left unmatched: 0. Germline lookup yields CDR1 MRHNA and CDR2 SNTAGT. CDR3 amino acids: CASSDGTSGSEQFF. The CDR3, as DNA: TGTGCCAGCAGTGACGGGACTAGCGGGAGTGAGCAGTTCTTC.

This clonotype was picked up a small number of times. The V gene is TRBV6-6, the J gene TRBJ2-1; 9 positions agree with TRBD1. There are 15 residues in the CDR3. The V and J ends lost 4 bases and 6 bases, in that order; junction bases with no gene match: 7. Germline CDR1 is MNHNY and CDR2 is SVGAGI (reference sequence). Here the CDR3 reads CASSSRDRAFNEQFF. DNA of the CDR3: TGTGCCAGCAGTTCCCGGGACAGGGCTTTCAATGAGCAGTTCTTC.

V and J are TRBV7-6 and TRBJ2-5; maybe TRBD1 (7 bases). The length of the CDR3 is 14 residues. In germline, CDR1 is SGHVS, CDR2 FNYEAQ. Trimming stripped 5 bases from V and 9 bases from J, with 19 bases between. CDR3 in DNA: TGTGCCAGCAGCCCGGAGGGGGCGGACGGGGCCCAGTACTTC. Protein sequence: CASSPEGADGAQYF.

This clonotype was detected a few times. This sequence joins TRBV25-1 and TRBJ2-1; either TRBD1 or TRBD2 may supply D (5 bases each). The CDR3 sequence is 15 residues long. Trimming pared 4 bases from V and 2 bases from J, leaving 12 bases between. The germline gives CDR1 MGHDK, CDR2 SYGVNS. CDR3 DNA: TGTGCCAGCAGTGTAAGTCGGGGACCCTACAATGAGCAGTTCTTC. Translating it yields CASSVSRGPYNEQFF.

V gene TRBV7-9 combines with J gene TRBJ2-5; D possibly corresponds to TRBD2 (6 bases). CDR3 size: 14 residues. Germline assignment: CDR1 SEHNR and CDR2 FQNEAQ (reference sequence). Trimming took 2 bases from V and 4 from J, leaving 11 bases between them. The CDR3 reads CASSLSPSAETQYF. CDR3 nucleotide sequence: TGTGCCAGCAGCTTATCGCCTAGCGCAGAGACCCAGTACTTC.

This clonotype was recorded a few times. An end of the junction differs from the germline gene, which may be a read error. The rearrangement uses TRBV28 and TRBJ2-1; D is ambiguous. Germline assignment: CDR1 MDHEN and CDR2 SYDVKM. The CDR3 spans 13 residues. CDR3 nucleotide sequence: TGTGCCAGCGGCCTTACGTCCTCCAATGAGCAGTTCTTC. It yields the protein CASGLTSSNEQFF.

This clonotype has at least ten counts. The chain links TRBV28 to TRBJ2-7; maybe TRBD1 (7 bases). V lost 3 bases and J lost 5, with 14 bases in between. The length of the CDR3 is 14 residues. Germline CDR1 and CDR2: MDHEN and SYDVKM. CDR3 nucleotides: TGTGCCAGCAGTTTGGAGGGGGCTCACCACGAGCAGTACTTC. It yields the protein CASSLEGAHHEQYF. The whole variable domain, filled in from reference TRBV28 and TRBJ2-7, reads DVKVTQSSRYLVKRTGEKVFLECVQDMDHENMFWYRQDPGLGLRLIYFSYDVKMKEKGDIPEGYSVSREKKERFSLILESASTNQTSMYLCASSLEGAHHEQYFGPGTRLTVT.